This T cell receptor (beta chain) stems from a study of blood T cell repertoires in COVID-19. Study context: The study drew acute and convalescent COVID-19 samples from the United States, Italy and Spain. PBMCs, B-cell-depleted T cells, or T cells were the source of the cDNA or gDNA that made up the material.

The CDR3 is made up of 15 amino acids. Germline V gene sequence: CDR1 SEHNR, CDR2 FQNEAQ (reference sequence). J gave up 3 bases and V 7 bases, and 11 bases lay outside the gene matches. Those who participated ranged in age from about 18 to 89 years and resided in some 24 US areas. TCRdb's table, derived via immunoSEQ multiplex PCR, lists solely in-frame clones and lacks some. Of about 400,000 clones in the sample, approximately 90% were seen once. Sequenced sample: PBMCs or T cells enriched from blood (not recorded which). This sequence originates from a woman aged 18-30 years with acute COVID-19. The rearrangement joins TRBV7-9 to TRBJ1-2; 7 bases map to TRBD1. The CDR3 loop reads CASTPGGNRYYGYTF. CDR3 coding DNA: TGTGCCAGCACTCCAGGGGGGAACCGGTACTATGGCTACACCTTC.